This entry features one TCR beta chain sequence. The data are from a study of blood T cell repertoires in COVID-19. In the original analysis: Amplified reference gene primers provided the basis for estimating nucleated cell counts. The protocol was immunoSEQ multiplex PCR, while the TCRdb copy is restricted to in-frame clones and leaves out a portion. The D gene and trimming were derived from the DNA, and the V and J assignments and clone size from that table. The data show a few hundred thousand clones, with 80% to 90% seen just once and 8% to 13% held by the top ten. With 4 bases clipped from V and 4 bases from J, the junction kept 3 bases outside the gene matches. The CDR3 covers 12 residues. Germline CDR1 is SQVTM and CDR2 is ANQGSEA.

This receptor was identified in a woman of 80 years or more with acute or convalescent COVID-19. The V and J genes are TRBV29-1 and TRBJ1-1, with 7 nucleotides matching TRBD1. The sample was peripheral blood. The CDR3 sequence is CSVVDRATEAFF. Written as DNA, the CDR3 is TGCAGCGTTGTTGACAGGGCCACTGAAGCTTTCTTT.